This T cell receptor beta chain was identified in a study of blood T cell repertoires in COVID-19. This clone has more than one count but fewer than ten. The CDR3 runs 14 residues. Trimming stripped 10 bases from V and 3 bases from J, with 18 bases between. Germline loops: CDR1 MNHEY, CDR2 SVGAGI. In the original processing: Amplified reference gene primers provided the basis for estimating nucleated cell counts. The protocol was immunoSEQ multiplex PCR, while the TCRdb copy is restricted to in-frame clones and leaves out a portion. For V, J and clone size, that table is used; D and trimming come from the DNA. This table has 97,000 or so clones, roughly 82% appearing once.

The source of this sequence is a man older than 75 with acute or convalescent COVID-19. This sequence joins TRBV6-5 and TRBJ1-2; TRBD1 is a possible D gene (5 bases). Sequencing was carried out using peripheral blood. The CDR3 here is CATTPRGEDYGYTF. The CDR3 nucleotides read TGTGCCACCACCCCGCGGGGGGAGGACTATGGCTACACCTTC.